The 5 T cell receptor beta chains below were found in one sample sequenced in a study of cytomegalovirus exposure and HLA in healthy donors. PCR employed 60 Vbeta and 13 Jbeta primers. The repertoire was sequenced with immunoSEQ multiplex PCR; TCRdb's copy has only in-frame clones and lacks some. The table includes 150,000 to 200,000 clones, roughly 88% detected once. Sequenced: PBMCs. The receptors shown here come from a young man in good health and CMV-seropositive.

The rearrangement uses TRBV15 and TRBJ2-7; TRBD1 is a possible D gene (7 bases). The CDR3 has 16 amino acids. The germline CDR1 and CDR2 sequences are LNHNV and YYDKDF (reference sequence). The ends were cut back, 5 bases at V and 3 bases at J, with 20 bases in the middle. This chain's CDR3 is CATSPKGGTVLYEQYF. In DNA, the CDR3 is TGTGCCACCAGCCCCAAAGGGGGGACAGTCCTCTACGAGCAGTACTTC.

Note on this clone: The junction departs from the called germline gene at one end, perhaps through a read error. Other nucleotide sequences in the sample specify the same CDR3. The chain employs TRBV5-1 and TRBJ2-4, with 7 bases that match TRBD1. This CDR3 is built from 14 residues. Germline CDR1 reads SGHRS; CDR2 reads YFSETQ. CDR3: CASSLPGQPNIQYF. The CDR3 region has the DNA TGCGCCAGTAGCTTACCGGGACAGCCAAACATTCAGTACTTC.

V usage is TRBV19 and J usage is TRBJ1-6; 7 positions match TRBD1. With V trimmed by 3 bases and J by 0 bases, 8 bases remained unmatched. The length of the CDR3 is 18 residues. CDR1 is LNHDA and CDR2 is SQIVND in the germline V gene (reference sequence). CDR3 DNA: TGTGCCAGTAGTATTCAGGGGGAATCCGCCTCCTATAATTCACCCCTCCACTTT. It translates to CASSIQGESASYNSPLHF.

The rearrangement links TRBV9 to TRBJ2-3; perhaps TRBD1 as D (6 bases). With 4 bases removed from V and 2 bases from J, the gap between germline ends came to 14 bases. Looked up from germline, CDR1 is SGDLS and CDR2 is YYNGEE. The CDR3 extends over 15 amino acids. CDR3 nucleotides: TGTGCCAGCAGCAATGACAGGTCCTACACAGATACGCAGTATTTT. It yields the protein CASSNDRSYTDTQYF.

This chain joins TRBV5-1 and TRBJ2-7; D call uncertain. This CDR3 has 12 residues. Germline V gene data show CDR1 as SGHRS and CDR2 as YFSETQ. V dropped 7 bases and J dropped 3 bases, with 11 bases sitting between them. CDR3 sequence: CASSLGLYEQYF. For the CDR3, the DNA is TGCGCCAGCTCACTGGGCCTCTACGAGCAGTACTTC.